What follows are 7 T cell receptor beta chains derived from one specimen sequenced in a study of T cells in Graves' hyperthyroidism and ophthalmopathy. TCR beta CDR3 region amplification was performed from RNA transcripts. The TCR CDR3 was amplified in a first-round RT-PCR using the HTBI primer set. From the multiplex PCR reads, TCRdb called clonotypes with MiXCR, one entry per CDR3 protein. The sample has around 600,000 distinct CDR3 sequences; roughly 15% are singletons. The sequencing input was blood. These TCRs come from a woman aged 45 to 65 with Graves' ophthalmopathy.

This clonotype was seen at least ten times. V is TRBV4-2 and J is TRBJ2-3, with D unclear. With 3 bases removed from V and 0 bases from J, the gap between germline ends came to 10 bases. Germline CDR1 reads LGHNA; CDR2 reads YNFKEQ. The CDR3 runs to 15 residues. The CDR3 region is CASSHDIGSTDTQYF. CDR3 DNA: TGTGCCAGCAGCCACGACATTGGGAGCACAGATACGCAGTATTTT.

This clonotype was observed many times. V usage is TRBV2 and J usage is TRBJ2-3, with D perhaps assigned TRBD1 or TRBD2 (5 bases each). Germline CDR1 reads SNHLY; CDR2 reads FYNNEI. CDR3 length: 13 residues. V lost 7 bases and J 1 base, leaving 9 bases between the germline ends. In nucleotides, the CDR3 is TGTGCCAGCAAGGGGACCCGCACAGATACGCAGTATTTT. Amino acids: CASKGTRTDTQYF.

This clonotype was detected only a few times. This clone may be a read error of a much larger clone one base away. The genes are TRBV28 and TRBJ1-2, with 7 bases that match TRBD1. Germline lookup yields CDR1 MDHEN and CDR2 SYDVKM. The V gene end was trimmed by 1 base and the J gene end by 2 bases; junction bases not matched to a gene: 4. This CDR3 contains 15 residues. CDR3 region: CASSLYQGGNYGYTF. For the CDR3, the DNA is TGTGCCAGCAGTTTATATCAGGGGGGAAACTATGGCTACACCTTC.

This clonotype has ten or more counts. The DNA for the CDR3 is TGTGCCAGCAGTTTGGACAGCTACACTGAAGCTTTCTTT. Its protein product is CASSLDSYTEAFF. The chain carries TRBV28 and TRBJ1-1; D possibly corresponds to TRBD1 (6 bases). The V gene's germline CDR1 is MDHEN and CDR2 SYDVKM. The length of the CDR3 is 13 residues. V lost 3 bases and J lost 3, with 8 bases in between.

Of note for this clonotype: This may be a read error: a much more frequent sequence differs by one nucleotide. V and J are TRBV7-9 and TRBJ2-3; tentative D call: TRBD2 (6 bases). This CDR3 contains 16 residues. The ends were cut back, 5 bases at V and 2 bases at J, with 17 bases in the middle. Germline CDR1 and CDR2: SEHNR and FQNEAQ (reference sequence). DNA of the CDR3: TGTGCCAGCAGCCAGCGAGGTAGCGGAGACACAGATACGCAGTATTTT. Its translation: CASSQRGSGDTDTQYF.

This clonotype was observed at least ten times. The gene calls are TRBV28 and TRBJ2-7; TRBD1 agrees at 8 bases. The CDR3 covers 15 residues. Germline V gene sequence: CDR1 MDHEN, CDR2 SYDVKM. V lost 4 bases and J lost 2; bases outside the gene matches: 7. CDR3: CASSSPGQVTYEQYF. CDR3 nucleotides: TGTGCCAGCAGTTCCCCGGGACAGGTTACCTACGAGCAGTACTTC. Together with reference TRBV28 and TRBJ2-7, the CDR3 gives the full variable domain: DVKVTQSSRYLVKRTGEKVFLECVQDMDHENMFWYRQDPGLGLRLIYFSYDVKMKEKGDIPEGYSVSREKKERFSLILESASTNQTSMYLCASSSPGQVTYEQYFGPGTRLTVT.

This chain links TRBV29-1 with TRBJ2-7; TRBD2 matches 10 bases. Losses at the gene ends were 2 bases for V and 5 bases for J; bases not matched to a gene: 9. CDR3 size: 15 residues. Germline V gene sequence: CDR1 SQVTM, CDR2 ANQGSEA. The CDR3: CSVEWASGSPHEQYF. The DNA for the CDR3 is TGCAGCGTTGAATGGGCTAGCGGGAGCCCCCACGAGCAGTACTTC.